This T cell receptor beta chain was sequenced in a study of blood T cells in healthy people across ages. With a J-beta primer mix and a sample-barcoded 5' primer, a second PCR ran about 7 to 11 cycles. Each CDR3 protein gets one entry after TCRdb re-called the 5' RACE reads with MiXCR. The data hold about 1.4 million distinct CDR3 sequences, with 55% to 75% observed a single time. The TCR originated in a man aged 18 to 30 in good health. Sequenced sample: blood.

The CDR3 DNA is TGTGCCACCGAGGCCGGGACACACGGTCATCAGTACTTC. Translating it yields CATEAGTHGHQYF. The V gene is TRBV3-1, the J gene TRBJ2-4; D perhaps matches TRBD1 (6 bases). V lost 10 bases, J lost 12 bases, and 22 bases lay in between. Germline values: CDR1 LGHDT, CDR2 YNNKEL (reference sequence). The CDR3 covers 13 residues. The full variable domain, completed using reference TRBV3-1 and TRBJ2-4, is DTAVSQTPKYLVTQMGNDKSIKCEQNLGHDTMYWYKQDSKKFLKIMFSYNNKELIINETVPNRFSPKSPDKAHLNLHINSLELGDSAVYFCATEAGTHGHQYFGAGTRLSVL.